These 12 T cell receptor beta chains share one sample of origin, sequenced in a study of blood T cell repertoires in COVID-19. TCRdb keeps only in-frame clones here, not all; method: immunoSEQ multiplex PCR. The sample contains 250,000 or so clones, about 80% of which appear only once. The source material was peripheral blood. Receptors originate from a man aged 80 or over with acute or convalescent COVID-19.

This clone came up a few times. The J gene is TRBJ1-5, the V gene TRBV28, with TRBD1 matching 8 bases. Per germline, CDR1 MDHEN and CDR2 SYDVKM. V shed 5 bases and J 6 bases; nucleotides not matched to a gene: 9. CDR3 size: 15 residues. CDR3 region: CASSTLTGAGQPQHF. For the CDR3, the DNA is TGTGCCAGCAGTACCCTGACAGGGGCTGGTCAGCCCCAGCATTTT.

The chain employs TRBV28 and TRBJ1-5, with D perhaps TRBD1 (6 bases). Germline V gene sequence: CDR1 MDHEN, CDR2 SYDVKM. V lost 3 bases and J lost 5, with 17 bases in between. The CDR3 has 16 residues. The CDR3 is CASSLGDTETYQPQHF. Here the CDR3 DNA reads TGTGCCAGCAGTTTGGGGGACACTGAAACGTATCAGCCCCAGCATTTT.

This clone showed up just a few times. The chain uses TRBV9 and TRBJ1-6, with 8 nucleotides matching TRBD1. Germline CDR1 and CDR2: SGDLS and YYNGEE. The CDR3 loop spans 18 amino acids. V lost 3 bases, J lost 1 base, and 9 bases stayed unmatched. CDR3 residues: CASSARGTGGSYNSPLHF. In DNA form, the CDR3 reads TGTGCCAGCAGCGCGAGAGGAACAGGGGGTTCCTATAATTCACCCCTCCACTTT.

V gene TRBV5-4 combines with J gene TRBJ1-5; TRBD1 matches 9 bases. Losses at the gene ends were 2 bases for V and 4 bases for J; bases not matched to a gene: 10. CDR1 and CDR2 from the germline V gene are SGHNT and YYREEE (reference sequence). The CDR3 is 17 amino acids. The CDR3 DNA sequence: TGTGCCAGCAGCTTCAGACCCGGGACAGGGAAGAATCAGCCCCAGCATTTT. This codes for CASSFRPGTGKNQPQHF.

The V call is TRBV18, the J call TRBJ1-3; D perhaps matches TRBD1 (5 bases). The germline V and J ends were trimmed by 3 bases and 2 bases, with 17 bases remaining between them. From germline, CDR1 is KGHSH and CDR2 LQKENI. The CDR3 length is 17 residues. The CDR3, as DNA: TGTGCCAGCTCACCCAACCACCTCAGGGATACTGGAAACACCATATATTTT. It codes for CASSPNHLRDTGNTIYF.

CDR3: CASSMGQMNTEAFF. CDR3 nucleotides: TGTGCCAGCAGCATGGGACAGATGAACACTGAAGCTTTCTTT. The chain combines TRBV9 with TRBJ1-1, with TRBD1 matching 7 bases. Per the germline V gene, CDR1 is SGDLS and CDR2 is YYNGEE. With 4 bases clipped from V and 0 bases from J, the junction kept 3 bases outside the gene matches. The CDR3 is 14 amino acids.

The chain links TRBV21-1 to TRBJ2-7; TRBD2 was called by the table and not checked on the DNA. TRBV21-1 is a listed pseudogene. The CDR3 runs to 16 residues. CDR3 DNA sequence: TGTGCCAGCAGCAAAGAATCTAGCGGGAGTTCCTACGAGCAGTACTTC. This encodes CASSKESSGSSYEQYF.

The chain couples TRBV6-5 to TRBJ1-4, with D hard to call. The CDR3 extends over 15 amino acids. Trimming left V 2 bases short and J 1 base short, with 8 bases between. In germline, CDR1 is MNHEY, CDR2 SVGAGI. The CDR3 DNA follows: TGTGCCAGCAGTTACAGGAGGATAACTAATGAAAAACTGTTTTTT. Translating it yields CASSYRRITNEKLFF.

This clone was observed a single time. The V call is TRBV19, the J call TRBJ2-5; possible D gene TRBD1, 6 bases. The length of the CDR3 is 15 residues. The germline V gene encodes CDR1 LNHDA and CDR2 SQIVND (reference sequence). V was pared by 8 bases and J by 4 bases, with 20 bases between. The CDR3: CASCPYLGGPETQYF. In DNA form, the CDR3 reads TGTGCCAGTTGTCCGTATCTTGGGGGCCCAGAGACCCAGTACTTC.

The gene calls are TRBV19 and TRBJ2-3; 9 bases are a match to TRBD2. Unmatched junction bases numbered 13, after V lost 0 bases and J lost 0 bases. This CDR3 is built from 20 residues. Germline V gene sequence: CDR1 LNHDA, CDR2 SQIVND (reference sequence). The CDR3 spells CASSIDLVPGLADSTDTQYF. In DNA form, the CDR3 reads TGTGCCAGTAGTATAGACCTCGTCCCGGGACTAGCTGATAGCACAGATACGCAGTATTTT.

The sample holds a few counts of this clone. V is TRBV15 and J is TRBJ1-1, with D uncertain. V gave up 0 bases and J gave up 1 base, with 9 bases separating them. The CDR3 totals 15 residues. Germline lookup yields CDR1 LNHNV and CDR2 YYDKDF (reference sequence). Written as DNA, the CDR3 is TGTGCCACCAGCAGAGATTTGGGCCCGAACACTGAAGCTTTCTTT. Its translation: CATSRDLGPNTEAFF.

The rearrangement joins TRBV24-1 to TRBJ2-7, with TRBD1 identical over 8 bases. Germline assignment: CDR1 KGHDR and CDR2 SFDVKD. V shed 3 bases and J 7 bases; nucleotides not matched to a gene: 10. The CDR3 spans 15 residues. CDR3 residues: CATSDGIQGAGEQYF. CDR3 DNA sequence: TGTGCCACCAGTGATGGGATCCAGGGGGCAGGAGAGCAGTACTTC.